Shown below are 5 T cell receptor beta chains from a single sample sequenced in a study of blood T cell repertoires in COVID-19. Assay: immunoSEQ multiplex PCR; the TCRdb copy retains only in-frame clones and omits some. The sample lists some 69,000 clones; approximately 79% were seen once. The sequencing sample was made of peripheral blood. The receptors shown here come from a man between 60 and 75 years old with acute or convalescent COVID-19.

J is TRBJ2-3 and V is TRBV13; perhaps TRBD2 as D (6 bases). V was cut by 3 bases and J by 10 bases, with 14 bases left in between. The germline V gene has CDR1 PRHDT and CDR2 FYEKMQ (reference sequence). The CDR3 length is 13 residues. CDR3 residues: CASSFPTSWAQYF. The CDR3 DNA reads as TGTGCCAGCAGCTTTCCGACTAGTTGGGCGCAGTATTTT.

The gene calls are TRBV20-1 and TRBJ1-2; D might be TRBD1 (5 bases). The CDR3 loop spans 11 amino acids. The ends were cut back, 6 bases at V and 5 bases at J, with 10 bases in the middle. Germline CDR1 reads DFQATT; CDR2 reads SNEGSKA (reference sequence). The CDR3 DNA follows: TGCAGTGCCCCGCAGGGTTATGGCTACACCTTC. Translating gives CSAPQGYGYTF.

The chain couples TRBV30 to TRBJ1-1, with 9 nucleotides matching TRBD1. The germline gives CDR1 GTSNPN, CDR2 SVGIG (reference sequence). The V segment lost 4 bases and the J segment 4 bases; nucleotides outside the gene matches: 10. The CDR3 totals 15 residues. CDR3 amino acids: CAWTRDRVSGTEAFF. Here the CDR3 DNA reads TGTGCCTGGACCCGGGACAGGGTGTCTGGCACTGAAGCTTTCTTT.

The genes are TRBV19 and TRBJ1-2; 7 bases match TRBD1. Germline V gives CDR1 LNHDA, CDR2 SQIVND (reference sequence). CDR3 size: 17 residues. V gave up 6 bases and J gave up 4 bases; unmatched junction bases: 17. The CDR3 sequence: CASREDRRPDFTYGYTF. The CDR3 DNA reads as TGTGCCAGTAGGGAGGACAGGAGGCCTGATTTCACCTATGGCTACACCTTC.

This clone occurred a few times. V usage is TRBV6-5 and J usage is TRBJ1-3; D is ambiguous. Germline V gives CDR1 MNHEY, CDR2 SVGAGI. V was trimmed by 0 bases and J by 0 bases, leaving 9 bases between them. The CDR3 length is 16 residues. CDR3 in amino acids: CASSYSRQSSGNTIYF. The DNA of the CDR3 is TGTGCCAGCAGTTACTCGAGGCAGAGCTCTGGAAACACCATATATTTT.